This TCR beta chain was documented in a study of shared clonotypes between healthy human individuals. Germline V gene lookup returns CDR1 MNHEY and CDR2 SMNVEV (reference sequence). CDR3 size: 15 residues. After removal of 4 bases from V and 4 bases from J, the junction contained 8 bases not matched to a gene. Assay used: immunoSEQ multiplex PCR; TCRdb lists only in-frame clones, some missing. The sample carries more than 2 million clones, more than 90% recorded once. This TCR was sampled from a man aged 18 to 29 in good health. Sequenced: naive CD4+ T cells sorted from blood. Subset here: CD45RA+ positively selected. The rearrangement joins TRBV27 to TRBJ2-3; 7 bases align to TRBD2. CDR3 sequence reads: CASSWAGARPDTQYF. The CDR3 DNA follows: TGTGCCAGCAGTTGGGCGGGAGCCCGGCCAGATACGCAGTATTTT.